This T cell receptor (beta chain) was identified in a study of technical replicates of blood from a handful of donors (TCRdb year 2017). Library creation used the immunoSEQ multiplex PCR assay. The immuneACCESS repertoire file appears here via TCRdb, limited to in-frame rearrangements. These files lack a portion of the clones; in checked studies, under half of the deficit traces to unresolved V genes, and the cause of the others is not known. Here the sample has 70,000 to 95,000 clones; approximately 97% occur a single time. 0.25% to 0.3% of the sample comes from the top ten. CDR1 and CDR2, per the germline V gene, are SGHVS and FNYEAQ. Between the V and J ends, shortened by 5 bases and 1 base respectively, the junction contains 14 bases. The CDR3 has 15 amino acids, counting the end cysteine and phenylalanine. Solely the CDR3 DNA is kept, with 45 bases framed from the first base. Comments on this clone: Its antigen remains undetermined. Within one base of it there is no much larger clone, and no base qualities were kept.

Specimen: T cells isolated from PBMCs. The chain links TRBV7-6 with TRBJ2-5, with a weak D call of TRBD2 (6 bases match). This TCR came from a human donor in good health. Here is the DNA: TGTGCCAGCAGCCCTCATAGCGGTGGCCAAGAGACCCAGTACTTC. This codes for CASSPHSGGQETQYF.